The clone carrying this T cell receptor (beta chain) was seen many times. Its antigen is undetermined. The sample belongs to a study of T cells in Graves' hyperthyroidism and ophthalmopathy. Across the whole study: At initial diagnosis, before any treatment had begun, peripheral blood was obtained. Study findings and constraints: In the blood, most expanded thyroid clonotypes above 0.001 appeared as well.

Amplified regions were TCR beta CDR3 sequences from RNA transcripts. A set of HTBI primers served as the primers for a first-round RT-PCR of the TCR CDR3. TCRdb itself ran the multiplex PCR reads through MiXCR, one entry per CDR3 protein. The table has fewer than 650,000 distinct CDR3 sequences, about 14% seen once. Germline V gene data show CDR1 as SQVTM and CDR2 as ANQGSEA. After removal of 8 bases from V and 6 bases from J, the junction contained 6 bases not matched to a gene. The CDR3 totals 13 residues. The chain links TRBV29-1 to TRBJ2-2; the match to TRBD1 covers 10 bases. This clonotype was obtained from a middle-aged woman with Graves' ophthalmopathy. Sequencing was done on a sample of blood. The CDR3 DNA reads as TGCAGCTTTTGGGACAGGGGTGCCGGGGAGCTGTTTTTT. Translated, it gives CSFWDRGAGELFF.